This TCR beta chain is from a study of blood T cell repertoires in COVID-19. Study as a whole: Samples came from the United States, Italy and Spain, spanning acute and convalescent COVID-19. T cells, B-cell-depleted T cells, or PBMCs provided the cDNA or gDNA that served as material.

In the source study's methods: From reference gene primer amplification, estimates of nucleated cell counts were derived. Libraries were prepared by immunoSEQ multiplex PCR; TCRdb keeps only in-frame clonotypes and omits some of them. V, J and clone size were drawn from that table, and D and trimming were deduced from the DNA. The sample records fewer than 100,000 clones, roughly 90% being singletons. CDR1 MNHEY and CDR2 SVGAGI come from the germline V gene. V lost 8 bases and J lost 5, with 15 bases in between. This CDR3 comprises 13 residues. This clone showed up just a few times. The chain uses TRBV6-5 and TRBJ1-1; maybe TRBD1 (6 bases). The sample was peripheral blood. This sequence originates from a man aged 55 to 70 with acute or convalescent COVID-19. CDR3 nucleotides: TGTGCCAGCCAGACCTCAGGGGAGACTGAAGCTTTCTTT. The encoded protein is CASQTSGETEAFF.